This TCR beta chain emerged from a study of T-cell reconstitution after alpha-beta-depleted transplantation in children. The CDR3 sequence is 13 residues long. Trimming took 5 bases from V and 8 from J, leaving 16 bases between them. Germline V CDR1 and CDR2: SGHKS, YYEKEE (reference sequence). The authors prepared the TCRbeta library with unique molecular identifiers. A single record per CDR3 protein comes from TCRdb applying MiXCR to the PCR reads. The data hold around 87,000 distinct CDR3 sequences, with roughly 7.7% observed a single time. The sample here was PBMCs from the stem cell graft donor, taken from the stem cell graft. The V and J genes are TRBV5-5 and TRBJ1-2; D perhaps matches TRBD1 (6 bases). This sequence was found in a human donor who donated a stem cell graft to a child with congenital amegakaryocytic thrombocytopenia. The CDR3 nucleotides are TGTGCCAGCAGGCGGAGTACAGGGATCGGCTACACCTTC. As protein: CASRRSTGIGYTF.